This T cell receptor beta chain was recovered during a study of OX40 agonist ivuxolimab in advanced cancers. Whole-study findings and limits: Some nonresponders also had low normalized T-cell clonal expansion.

As concerns this clone: Its specificity is unknown.

Here immunoSEQ multiplex PCR was the method, and the copy in TCRdb shows in-frame clones only, minus some. The sample holds about 99,000 clones, about 91% seen once. Blood was sampled at baseline, cycle 4 day 1, and cycle 7 day 1. Germline V CDR1 and CDR2: SGHAT, FQDESV (reference sequence). V was pared by 1 base and J by 7 bases, with 9 bases of the junction left unmatched. The CDR3 has 16 amino acids. This receptor was taken from an adult with an advanced solid tumor such as melanoma, head and neck, liver or kidney cancer. The chain is built from TRBV11-1 and TRBJ1-1; 10 positions match TRBD1. The sequencing here drew on CD4+ or CD8+ T cells sorted from blood, taken in a trial of the OX40 agonist ivuxolimab. The CDR3 is CASSLGRPDRGNEAFF. Written as DNA, the CDR3 is TGTGCCAGCAGCTTAGGACGCCCGGACAGGGGGAATGAAGCTTTCTTT.